Listed here are 20 T cell receptor beta chains from one sample, sequenced in a study of beta chain features in type 1 diabetes. The authors reverse transcribed all of the isolated RNA, so sequencing captured expressed TCRB transcripts. Profiled with immunoSEQ multiplex PCR; TCRdb holds only in-frame clones, not every one. Of 300,000 to 350,000 clones in the sample, 7% to 9% were seen once. Material: central memory CD4+ T cells from blood. Source of these receptors: a woman in her late teens or twenties in good health.

This rearrangement joins TRBV4-2 to TRBJ2-5; D is unclear. The CDR3 has 13 residues. The V end lost 0 bases, the J end lost 5 bases, and 7 bases lay between the germline ends. Germline lookup yields CDR1 LGHNA and CDR2 YNFKEQ. Here the CDR3 DNA reads TGTGCCAGCAGCCAAGATTCTTGGGAGACCCAGTACTTC. Translated, it gives CASSQDSWETQYF.

The chain employs TRBV7-9 and TRBJ2-7, with no clear D. V shed 3 bases and J shed 5 bases, with 5 bases lying between them. Germline CDR1 SEHNR, CDR2 FQNEAQ (reference sequence). This CDR3 is built from 11 residues. For the CDR3, the DNA is TGTGCCAGCAGCTTCCTAGACGAGCAGTACTTC. Translated: CASSFLDEQYF.

This clone was seen many times. This rearrangement joins TRBV28 to TRBJ1-2, with TRBD1 matching 10 bases. Per the germline V gene, CDR1 is MDHEN and CDR2 is SYDVKM. Trimming took 6 bases from V and 6 from J; bases not matched to a gene: 7. The CDR3 spans 14 residues. The CDR3 here is CASSSGQGRNGYTF. The DNA of the CDR3 is TGTGCCAGCAGCTCGGGACAGGGGAGGAATGGCTACACCTTC.

This clone was observed a handful of times. The V gene is TRBV7-9, the J gene TRBJ2-7; D is uncertain. CDR3 length: 15 amino acids. Germline CDR1 is SEHNR and CDR2 is FQNEAQ (reference sequence). Trimming removed 1 base from V and 0 bases from J, with 10 bases in between. The CDR3 loop reads CASSLEGQVSYEQYF. The CDR3 DNA sequence: TGTGCCAGCAGCTTAGAAGGTCAGGTCTCCTACGAGCAGTACTTC. The full variable domain, with the rest looked up from reference TRBV7-9 and TRBJ2-7, is DTGVSQNPRHKITKRGQNVTFRCDPISEHNRLYWYRQTLGQGPEFLTYFQNEAQLEKSRLLSDRFSAERPKGSFSTLEIQRTEQGDSAMYLCASSLEGQVSYEQYFGPGTRLTVT.

This clone was seen many times. The V gene is TRBV7-2, the J gene TRBJ2-7, with 8 bases identical to TRBD2. After removal of 5 bases from V and 3 bases from J, the junction contained 9 bases not matched to a gene. Germline CDR1 is SGHTA and CDR2 is FQGNSA. The length of the CDR3 is 15 residues. The CDR3 here is CASSAGGGRFYEQYF. For the CDR3, the DNA is TGTGCCAGCAGCGCCGGGGGCGGGAGGTTCTACGAGCAGTACTTC.

This clone has just a few counts. V gene TRBV19 combines with J gene TRBJ2-1; 12 nucleotides agree with TRBD2. Per the germline V gene, CDR1 is LNHDA and CDR2 is SQIVND (reference sequence). The CDR3 runs 14 residues. Germline trimming cut 6 bases from V and 5 bases from J; bases unmatched to any gene: 2. The CDR3 is CASSRLAGDNEQFF. The CDR3 nucleotides are TGTGCCAGTAGCAGACTAGCGGGGGACAATGAGCAGTTCTTC.

This clone was recorded a few times. V usage is TRBV6-1 and J usage is TRBJ2-5, with 7 positions matching TRBD1. Germline V gene sequence: CDR1 MNHNS, CDR2 SASEGT. This CDR3 region has 13 residues. The J segment lost 4 bases and the V segment lost 4 bases, leaving 3 bases of the junction unmatched. The CDR3 loop is CASSVNRGETQYF. In nucleotides, the CDR3 is TGTGCCAGCAGTGTGAACAGGGGAGAGACCCAGTACTTC.

This clone has only a few counts. The V and J genes are TRBV12-2 and TRBJ2-1; whether TRBD2, the table's D call, matches the DNA was not checked. TRBV12-2 is classified as a pseudogene. This CDR3 contains 15 residues. The CDR3 coding sequence is TGTGCAAGTCGCTTAAGAGCGGGAGACACGAATGAGCAGTTCTTC. It translates to CASRLRAGDTNEQFF.

The chain uses TRBV6-5 and TRBJ2-5; D may be TRBD1 or TRBD2 (5 bases each). The CDR3 spans 15 residues. Germline loops: CDR1 MNHEY, CDR2 SVGAGI. Trimming took off 6 bases at V and 5 bases at J, with 19 bases between the two ends. CDR3 bases: TGTGCCAGCAGAATTAGTGGGCTATGGGACGAGACCCAGTACTTC. Encoded protein: CASRISGLWDETQYF.

The chain is built from TRBV10-3 and TRBJ2-1, with D perhaps TRBD1 or TRBD2 (5 bases each). The CDR3 has 16 amino acids. Looked up from germline, CDR1 is ENHRY and CDR2 is SYGVKD. Trimming removed 6 bases from V and 8 bases from J, with 23 bases in between. For the CDR3, the DNA is TGTGCCATCAGCCTGAATCGTAGGGGCGGGTTCCATGAGCAGTTCTTC. This encodes CAISLNRRGGFHEQFF.

V and J are TRBV10-3 and TRBJ2-1; D may correspond to TRBD1 or TRBD2 (5 bases each). V was shortened by 2 bases and J by 6 bases, with 14 bases between the two germline ends. This CDR3 has 15 amino acids. Germline V CDR1 and CDR2: ENHRY, SYGVKD. CDR3 in DNA: TGTGCCATCAGTGAGGGACACGGCGGAGGCAATGAGCAGTTCTTC. Translation gives CAISEGHGGGNEQFF.

This chain joins TRBV5-1 and TRBJ2-2; D possibly corresponds to TRBD2 (6 bases). The CDR3 runs to 14 residues. Germline V gene lookup returns CDR1 SGHRS and CDR2 YFSETQ. Trimming cost V 4 bases and J 8 bases, with 15 bases left between them. The CDR3 spells CASSPVAVQGELFF. The CDR3 region has the DNA TGCGCCAGCAGCCCGGTAGCGGTCCAGGGGGAGCTGTTTTTT.

The genes are TRBV7-2 and TRBJ2-4; D uncertain. V was cut by 5 bases and J by 0 bases, with 11 bases left in between. CDR1 and CDR2 (germline): SGHTA, FQGNSA. CDR3 size: 15 residues. In DNA form, the CDR3 reads TGTGCCAGCAGCCTAGGGATACTAGCCAAAAACATTCAGTACTTC. It yields the protein CASSLGILAKNIQYF.

This rearrangement joins TRBV10-2 to TRBJ1-1, with D uncertain. The germline CDR1 and CDR2 sequences are WSHSY and SAAADI. The V end was cut by 7 bases, the J end by 3 bases, with 12 bases between. The CDR3 contains 13 residues. The CDR3 region is CASTARGDTEAFF. DNA for the CDR3: TGCGCCAGCACCGCCAGAGGTGACACTGAAGCTTTCTTT.

This clone was detected only a few times. This chain connects TRBV5-4 to TRBJ2-1; possibly TRBD1 for D (7 bases). The CDR3 sequence is 14 residues long. From germline, CDR1 is SGHNT and CDR2 YYREEE (reference sequence). Trimming took off 4 bases at V and 9 bases at J, with 17 bases between the two ends. In nucleotides, the CDR3 is TGTGCCAGCAGCCCGAGTGACAGGGAGGCTGAGCAGTTCTTC. This gives the protein CASSPSDREAEQFF.

This clone has only a few counts. The CDR3 nucleotides are TGTGCCAGCAGTTTAAGCGGGAGGGCCCGGTACGAGCAGTACTTC. It yields the protein CASSLSGRARYEQYF. The J gene is TRBJ2-7, the V gene TRBV27; 10 bases align to TRBD2. The trim removed 2 bases at V and 4 bases at J, leaving 5 bases unmatched. Germline CDR1 and CDR2: MNHEY and SMNVEV (reference sequence). This CDR3 contains 15 residues.

Note on this clone: Compared with germline, one end of the junction differs, possibly owing to a read error. The chain recombines TRBV7-7 with TRBJ2-2, with 11 bases identical to TRBD2. Germline V gene lookup returns CDR1 SSHAT and CDR2 FNYEAQ (reference sequence). The CDR3 is made up of 17 amino acids. CDR3 sequence (DNA): TGTGCTAGCAGCCCCTGGTCGCTAGCGGGAGGTGTCGGGGAGCTGTTTTTT. Amino acid sequence: CASSPWSLAGGVGELFF.

This chain connects TRBV18 to TRBJ1-1, with D uncertain. CDR1 and CDR2 (germline): KGHSH, LQKENI. The CDR3 has 14 amino acids. V was trimmed by 5 bases and J by 1 base, leaving 11 bases between them. The CDR3 spells CASSTRDRNTEAFF. CDR3 in DNA: TGTGCCAGCTCAACCAGAGATAGGAACACTGAAGCTTTCTTT.

This sequence joins TRBV18 and TRBJ2-5, with TRBD1 matching 9 bases. The V gene's germline CDR1 is KGHSH and CDR2 LQKENI. The CDR3 loop spans 16 amino acids. V was clipped by 2 bases and J by 4 bases; unmatched bases: 8. The CDR3 spells CASSPSGADRGETQYF. CDR3 nucleotides: TGTGCCAGCTCACCATCAGGGGCGGACAGGGGAGAGACCCAGTACTTC.

The chain joins TRBV6-5 to TRBJ2-7, with TRBD2 as a possible D gene (6 bases). Trimming took 5 bases from V and 7 from J, leaving 21 bases between them. The CDR3 runs to 15 residues. Germline values: CDR1 MNHEY, CDR2 SVGAGI. CDR3 coding DNA: TGTGCCAGCAGTCGACACGGGACCACGACTAGGGAGCAGTACTTC. It encodes CASSRHGTTTREQYF.